These 3 T cell receptor beta chains were all obtained from the same sample, sequenced in a study of shared clonotypes between healthy human individuals. The protocol was immunoSEQ multiplex PCR, while the TCRdb copy is restricted to in-frame clones and leaves out a portion. The sample shows 450,000 to 600,000 clones, roughly 85% of them seen only once. Source material: PBMCs. The receptors were sampled from a woman aged 40 to 55 in good health. Some clones in this sample may be carry-over from other donors' samples.

The gene calls are TRBV7-6 and TRBJ1-4, with D perhaps TRBD1 (6 bases). Germline lookup yields CDR1 SGHVS and CDR2 FNYEAQ. V was clipped by 1 base and J by 4 bases, with 7 bases between them. This CDR3 is built from 14 residues. As DNA, the CDR3 is TGTGCCAGCAGCTTAGTCAGGGGTAATGAAAAACTGTTTTTT. It codes for CASSLVRGNEKLFF.

This chain uses TRBV11-2 with TRBJ1-1; 10 nucleotides match TRBD1. Looked up from germline, CDR1 is SGHAT and CDR2 is FQNNGV. J was trimmed by 3 bases and V by 3 bases; bases with no gene match: 7. The CDR3 contains 16 residues. CDR3 in DNA: TGTGCCAGCAGCTTGGGGACAGGGGTTGAGGACACTGAAGCTTTCTTT. It yields the protein CASSLGTGVEDTEAFF. Using reference TRBV11-2 and TRBJ1-1 for the parts outside the CDR3, the full variable domain is EAGVAQSPRYKIIEKRQSVAFWCNPISGHATLYWYQQILGQGPKLLIQFQNNGVVDDSQLPKDRFSAERLKGVDSTLKIQPAKLEDSAVYLCASSLGTGVEDTEAFFGQGTRLTVV.

V is TRBV1 and J is TRBJ2-5; the D call in the table, TRBD1, was not verified against the DNA. Gene TRBJ2-7 matches the end of the DNA better, so the J call may be wrong. TRBV1 is a documented pseudogene. The CDR3 sequence is 15 residues long. The CDR3 DNA sequence: TGCACCAGCAGCCAGAGTCGGACAGGTCCCTACGAGCAGTACTTC. Residues: CTSSQSRTGPYEQYF.